These 25 T cell receptor beta chains came from one sample sequenced in a study of graft-versus-host responses after intestinal transplantation. The antigens these receptors bind are not known. Assay used: immunoSEQ multiplex PCR; TCRdb lists only in-frame clones, some missing. The table includes some 100,000 clones, roughly nine tenths detected once. The sample consisted of unstimulated CD4+ T cells sorted from spleen or lymph node cells, taken before transplant. The receptors were sampled from a human donor who was the organ donor for an intestinal transplant.

The gene calls are TRBV7-9 and TRBJ2-1; weak D call: TRBD2 (6 bases). Germline assignment: CDR1 SEHNR and CDR2 FQNEAQ (reference sequence). The CDR3 runs to 13 residues. V lost 1 base and J 9 bases, leaving 10 bases between the germline ends. The CDR3 is CASSLGGGSEQFF. The CDR3 nucleotides are TGTGCCAGCAGCTTAGGTGGGGGGAGTGAGCAGTTCTTC.

This rearrangement joins TRBV28 to TRBJ1-2, with D perhaps TRBD1 (5 bases). Germline V CDR1 and CDR2: MDHEN, SYDVKM. Trimming left V 7 bases short and J 6 bases short, with 15 bases between. The CDR3 length is 13 residues. The CDR3 DNA reads TGTGCCAGCACCCCGGGACTTTTCGATGGCTACACCTTC. Residues: CASTPGLFDGYTF.

The chain recombines TRBV11-2 with TRBJ1-1; the D is unclear. V was trimmed by 4 bases and J by 4 bases, leaving 16 bases between them. This CDR3 region has 15 residues. CDR1 and CDR2 from the germline V gene are SGHAT and FQNNGV. The CDR3 sequence is CASSSSGMSVTEAFF. The CDR3 DNA follows: TGTGCCAGCAGCTCATCGGGGATGTCAGTCACTGAAGCTTTCTTT. Variable domain in full (rest from reference TRBV11-2 and TRBJ1-1): EAGVAQSPRYKIIEKRQSVAFWCNPISGHATLYWYQQILGQGPKLLIQFQNNGVVDDSQLPKDRFSAERLKGVDSTLKIQPAKLEDSAVYLCASSSSGMSVTEAFFGQGTRLTVV.

The chain uses TRBV7-6 and TRBJ2-3; D call uncertain. This CDR3 contains 13 residues. V was cut by 5 bases and J by 4 bases, with 10 bases left in between. CDR1 and CDR2 from the germline V gene are SGHVS and FNYEAQ. CDR3 residues: CASSTDYPDTQYF. The CDR3 bases are TGTGCCAGCAGCACAGATTACCCAGATACGCAGTATTTT.

The gene calls are TRBV19 and TRBJ2-1, with D maybe TRBD2 (7 bases). This CDR3 spans 14 amino acids. The germline V gene has CDR1 LNHDA and CDR2 SQIVND (reference sequence). V dropped 5 bases and J dropped 13 bases, with 21 bases sitting between them. CDR3 nucleotide sequence: TGTGCCAGTAGTGGGGCAGGGGAGGGCTTGGGACAGTTCTTC. Its protein product is CASSGAGEGLGQFF.

The chain joins TRBV28 to TRBJ2-7; weak D call: TRBD1 (5 bases). V gave up 6 bases and J gave up 0 bases, with 15 bases separating them. The germline gives CDR1 MDHEN, CDR2 SYDVKM. There are 15 residues in the CDR3. CDR3 residues: CASRPQGESSYEQYF. In nucleotides, the CDR3 is TGTGCCAGCAGACCACAAGGGGAAAGCTCCTACGAGCAGTACTTC.

V and J are TRBV7-6 and TRBJ2-7; 8 bases are a match to TRBD1. V trimming: 0 bases; J trimming: 3 bases; junction bases outside the gene matches: 4. Germline V gene data show CDR1 as SGHVS and CDR2 as FNYEAQ. The CDR3 contains 15 residues. The CDR3 protein is CASSLALGQGYEQYF. The CDR3 DNA reads as TGTGCCAGCAGCTTAGCGCTTGGACAGGGCTACGAGCAGTACTTC. The complete variable domain, with remaining parts taken from reference TRBV7-6 and TRBJ2-7, reads GAGVSQSPRYKVTKRGQDVALRCDPISGHVSLYWYRQALGQGPEFLTYFNYEAQQDKSGLPNDRFSAERPEGSISTLTIQRTEQRDSAMYRCASSLALGQGYEQYFGPGTRLTVT.

The chain links TRBV2 to TRBJ1-1; D uncertain. V lost 5 bases to trimming and J lost 1 base, with 11 bases between them. The germline V gene encodes CDR1 SNHLY and CDR2 FYNNEI. The CDR3 runs 14 residues. The CDR3 sequence is CASSPPRANTEAFF. In nucleotides, the CDR3 is TGTGCCAGCAGTCCCCCTAGGGCGAACACTGAAGCTTTCTTT.

CDR3 sequence (DNA): TGCGCCAGCAGCTTGGCCGGGACAGGGGACCAAGAGACCCAGTACTTC. It codes for CASSLAGTGDQETQYF. The chain links TRBV5-1 to TRBJ2-5; the match to TRBD1 covers 10 bases. Germline loops: CDR1 SGHRS, CDR2 YFSETQ. The trim removed 0 bases at V and 0 bases at J, leaving 2 bases unmatched. This CDR3 comprises 16 residues.

This clone was seen a single time. The chain couples TRBV29-1 to TRBJ2-2; D tentatively fits TRBD1 or TRBD2 (5 bases each). Germline V gene data show CDR1 as SQVTM and CDR2 as ANQGSEA. The CDR3 length is 13 residues. Trimming removed 7 bases from V and 4 bases from J, with 13 bases in between. The CDR3 DNA is TGCAGCGCGCGAGGGGTGGGCACCGGGGAGCTGTTTTTT. Protein product: CSARGVGTGELFF.

Written as DNA, the CDR3 is TGTGCCAGCAGCTCCCCCCCTAGCGGGGGCCACGGGGAGCTGTTTTTT. This sequence encodes CASSSPPSGGHGELFF. J is TRBJ2-2 and V is TRBV11-3; TRBD2 matches 10 bases. The CDR3 loop spans 16 amino acids. Germline CDR1 SGHNT, CDR2 YENEEA. Trimming at V came to 4 bases and at J to 7 bases, leaving 9 bases not matched to a gene.

The chain couples TRBV28 to TRBJ2-2; D is ambiguous. Germline V CDR1 and CDR2: MDHEN, SYDVKM. The CDR3 is 14 residues long. The V gene lost 5 bases and the J gene lost 4 bases, with 11 bases spanning the gap. DNA for the CDR3: TGTGCCAGCAGTGAGGCCCGGCGCACCGGGGAGCTGTTTTTT. It yields the protein CASSEARRTGELFF.

This clone was seen more than once but under ten times. The chain is built from TRBV21-1 and TRBJ1-2. TRBV21-1 is described as a pseudogene. The CDR3 runs 11 residues. The DNA for the CDR3 is TGTGCCAGCAGCAAAGCGGGGGATTTAGCCTTC. It is translated as CASSKAGDLAF.

This sequence joins TRBV30 and TRBJ1-5; D might be TRBD1 (5 bases). Germline CDR1 and CDR2: GTSNPN and SVGIG (reference sequence). V shed 2 bases and J shed 1 base, with 18 bases lying between them. The CDR3 spans 17 residues. The CDR3 DNA sequence: TGTGCCTGGAGTTCAGAGAGGTCCCCAGGGAGCAATCAGCCCCAGCATTTT. Encoded protein: CAWSSERSPGSNQPQHF.

The rearrangement links TRBV19 to TRBJ2-1, with 12 bases lining up with TRBD2. With V trimmed by 7 bases and J by 6 bases, 4 bases remained unmatched. The CDR3 contains 14 residues. The V gene's germline CDR1 is LNHDA and CDR2 SQIVND (reference sequence). The CDR3 reads CASTTSGGFNEQFF. The CDR3 DNA reads TGTGCCAGTACCACTAGCGGGGGGTTCAATGAGCAGTTCTTC.

V gene TRBV27 combines with J gene TRBJ1-6; D possibly corresponds to TRBD1 (6 bases). Germline CDR1 MNHEY, CDR2 SMNVEV (reference sequence). The V and J ends lost 6 bases and 6 bases respectively, with 15 bases between them. The CDR3 contains 15 residues. CDR3 DNA sequence: TGTGCCAGCAGCTCAGACAGGAGCGCTAATTCACCCCTCCACTTT. Residues: CASSSDRSANSPLHF.

This chain joins TRBV12-5 and TRBJ2-1, with TRBD1 identical over 10 bases. CDR3 length equals 15 residues. Germline V CDR1 and CDR2: LGHNT, FRNRAP. The J segment lost 2 bases and the V segment lost 7 bases, leaving 5 bases of the junction unmatched. The CDR3 spells CASALGQGPYNEQFF. The CDR3 DNA sequence: TGTGCTAGTGCCCTGGGACAGGGGCCCTACAATGAGCAGTTCTTC.

The rearrangement links TRBV6-5 to TRBJ1-4; D perhaps matches TRBD1 (5 bases). Germline assignment: CDR1 MNHEY and CDR2 SVGAGI. This CDR3 is 13 amino acids long. The V and J ends lost 2 bases and 12 bases respectively, with 13 bases between them. CDR3: CASSYKSGAELFF. Here the CDR3 DNA reads TGTGCCAGCAGTTACAAGAGTGGGGCTGAACTGTTTTTT.

V usage is TRBV5-6 and J usage is TRBJ1-1, with TRBD1 matching 8 bases. Germline lookup yields CDR1 SGHDT and CDR2 YYEEEE. This CDR3 is 15 amino acids long. V gave up 4 bases and J gave up 0 bases; unmatched junction bases: 5. For the CDR3, the DNA is TGTGCCAGCAGCCTCTTGGACAGGGTGAACACTGAAGCTTTCTTT. It encodes CASSLLDRVNTEAFF.

The chain carries TRBV19 and TRBJ1-2, with TRBD1 matching 8 bases. Per the germline V gene, CDR1 is LNHDA and CDR2 is SQIVND (reference sequence). The trim removed 5 bases at V and 4 bases at J, leaving 12 bases unmatched. The CDR3 contains 16 residues. In DNA form, the CDR3 reads TGTGCCAGTAGTCCAAACCGGGACAGGAAACTCTATGGCTACACCTTC. Its protein product is CASSPNRDRKLYGYTF.

The chain uses TRBV7-9 and TRBJ2-7, with D unresolved. V was shortened by 5 bases and J by 2 bases, with 13 bases between the two germline ends. The V gene's germline CDR1 is SEHNR and CDR2 FQNEAQ (reference sequence). CDR3 length: 14 residues. In DNA form, the CDR3 reads TGTGCCAGCAGCCTGACCCACGGTACCTACGAGCAGTACTTC. Translating gives CASSLTHGTYEQYF.

This clone has a single count. The V and J genes are TRBV5-5 and TRBJ1-5, with D unresolved. The CDR3 extends over 17 amino acids. The V gene's germline CDR1 is SGHKS and CDR2 YYEKEE (reference sequence). With 0 bases removed from V and 1 base from J, the gap between germline ends came to 14 bases. CDR3 sequence reads: CASSLEFWGTSNQPQHF. CDR3 DNA: TGTGCCAGCAGCTTGGAGTTTTGGGGTACGAGCAATCAGCCCCAGCATTTT. Drawing the rest from reference TRBV5-5 and TRBJ1-5, the complete variable domain is DAGVTQSPTHLIKTRGQQVTLRCSPISGHKSVSWYQQVLGQGPQFIFQYYEKEERGRGNFPDRFSARQFPNYSSELNVNALLLGDSALYLCASSLEFWGTSNQPQHFGDGTRLSIL.

The rearrangement joins TRBV28 to TRBJ1-1; 10 positions match TRBD1. The ends lost 6 bases at V and 3 bases at J; junction bases unmatched: 13. The CDR3 extends over 17 amino acids. CDR1 is MDHEN and CDR2 is SYDVKM in the germline V gene. The CDR3 spells CASSQPGQGVVYTEAFF. In DNA, the CDR3 is TGTGCCAGCAGCCAACCCGGACAGGGGGTAGTTTACACTGAAGCTTTCTTT. The full variable domain, with the rest looked up from reference TRBV28 and TRBJ1-1, is DVKVTQSSRYLVKRTGEKVFLECVQDMDHENMFWYRQDPGLGLRLIYFSYDVKMKEKGDIPEGYSVSREKKERFSLILESASTNQTSMYLCASSQPGQGVVYTEAFFGQGTRLTVV.

This clone occurred once. The chain has TRBV2 and TRBJ2-7; TRBD1 or TRBD2 may be the D gene (5 bases each). V was clipped by 8 bases and J by 4 bases, with 12 bases between them. The CDR3 is 12 residues long. Germline CDR1 and CDR2: SNHLY and FYNNEI. The CDR3 reads CASLSGAYEQYF. Here the CDR3 DNA reads TGTGCCAGCCTTTCCGGGGCTTACGAGCAGTACTTC.

CDR3 loop: CASSLTGQYIQYF. The CDR3 DNA sequence: TGTGCCAGCAGCCTGACAGGACAGTACATTCAGTACTTC. J is TRBJ2-4 and V is TRBV5-6; perhaps TRBD1 as D (6 bases). CDR1 is SGHDT, CDR2 YYEEEE, per germline. This CDR3 contains 13 residues. Deletions cut 4 bases from V and 8 bases from J, with 13 bases between.